One sample yielded the 9 T cell receptor beta chains listed below, sequenced in a study of blood T cell repertoires in COVID-19. Sequencing used immunoSEQ multiplex PCR; TCRdb keeps in-frame clones, though not all of them. The table has fewer than 300,000 clones, around three quarters seen once; the top ten hold approximately 3.2%. The sample taken for sequencing was peripheral blood. Receptor source: a woman aged 80 or over with acute or convalescent COVID-19.

This chain uses TRBV21-1 with TRBJ1-3; TRBD1 is the table's D call, not checked against the DNA. TRBV21-1 is a known pseudogene. The CDR3 is 20 residues long. The DNA of the CDR3 is TGTGCCAGCAGCAAGGGGTCAGGGACAGGGTCTTATCCCTCTGGAAACACCATATATTTT. Translating gives CASSKGSGTGSYPSGNTIYF.

The chain uses TRBV7-2 and TRBJ2-7, with D possibly matching TRBD2 (6 bases). This CDR3 contains 14 residues. The germline V gene has CDR1 SGHTA and CDR2 FQGNSA. Trimming took off 4 bases at V and 2 bases at J, with 12 bases between the two ends. CDR3 nucleotides: TGTGCCAGCAGCTCCGGACTACCCCCCTACGAGCAGTACTTC. Translated: CASSSGLPPYEQYF.

This chain connects TRBV25-1 to TRBJ2-3; D perhaps matches TRBD1 (6 bases). Germline V gives CDR1 MGHDK, CDR2 SYGVNS. This CDR3 is 14 amino acids long. V was pared by 1 base and J by 7 bases, with 12 bases between. CDR3 DNA: TGTGCCAGCAGTGAATTTGGGACAAAAAATACGCAGTATTTT. Protein: CASSEFGTKNTQYF.

The CDR3 is CASSVTGGEDFEQYF. The CDR3, as DNA: TGTGCCAGCTCCGTTACAGGGGGAGAGGATTTCGAGCAGTACTTC. This sequence joins TRBV18 and TRBJ2-7; 8 bases fit TRBD1. Germline values: CDR1 KGHSH, CDR2 LQKENI. The CDR3 has 15 amino acids. The J segment lost 6 bases and the V segment lost 6 bases, leaving 13 bases of the junction unmatched.

The chain couples TRBV2 to TRBJ2-3; 11 bases are a match to TRBD2. Unmatched junction bases numbered 8, after V lost 4 bases and J lost 8 bases. Germline-derived CDR1 and CDR2 are SNHLY and FYNNEI. This CDR3 comprises 15 residues. Here the CDR3 reads CASSAELAGAGTQYF. The CDR3 bases are TGTGCCAGCAGTGCGGAACTAGCGGGAGCCGGTACGCAGTATTTT.

Only a few counts were recorded for this clone. The genes are TRBV10-2 and TRBJ2-2; 7 bases are a match to TRBD1. V shed 8 bases and J 1 base; nucleotides not matched to a gene: 1. Germline-derived CDR1 and CDR2 are WSHSY and SAAADI. The CDR3 consists of 13 residues. The CDR3 here is CASRDRNTGELFF. CDR3 coding DNA: TGCGCCAGCCGGGACAGGAACACCGGGGAGCTGTTTTTT.

This rearrangement joins TRBV2 to TRBJ1-1; 7 bases are shared with TRBD1. From germline, CDR1 is SNHLY and CDR2 FYNNEI. J gave up 8 bases and V 8 bases, and 11 bases lay outside the gene matches. The CDR3 sequence is 13 residues long. CDR3 loop: CASGPQGLGEAFF. CDR3 sequence (DNA): TGTGCCAGCGGGCCACAGGGGTTAGGGGAAGCTTTCTTT.

J is TRBJ1-3 and V is TRBV19, with unresolved D. Germline V CDR1 and CDR2: LNHDA, SQIVND (reference sequence). Between the trimmed V and J ends, which lost 6 bases and 0 bases, there was a span of 6 bases. There are 13 residues in the CDR3. The CDR3 here is CASRFSSGNTIYF. Here the CDR3 DNA reads TGTGCCAGTAGGTTTAGCTCTGGAAACACCATATATTTT.

The V and J genes are TRBV9 and TRBJ1-1, with a possible D match to TRBD1 (6 bases). CDR1 and CDR2 from the germline V gene are SGDLS and YYNGEE. V was clipped by 3 bases and J by 4 bases, with 13 bases between them. There are 14 residues in the CDR3. CDR3 in amino acids: CASSAQQGVTEAFF. In nucleotides, the CDR3 is TGTGCCAGCAGCGCCCAACAGGGTGTCACTGAAGCTTTCTTT.